The 28 T cell receptor beta chains listed next were all sequenced from one sample in a study of blood T cell repertoires in COVID-19. TCRdb's table, derived via immunoSEQ multiplex PCR, lists solely in-frame clones and lacks some. The data hold roughly 240,000 clones, with approximately 90% observed a single time. The specimen was peripheral blood. The receptors stem from a man aged 18 to 30 with active or convalescent COVID-19.

The chain carries TRBV6-6 and TRBJ1-4; 7 nucleotides agree with TRBD1. J was trimmed by 7 bases and V by 5 bases; bases with no gene match: 7. CDR1 and CDR2 from the germline V gene are MNHNY and SVGAGI (reference sequence). This CDR3 is 14 amino acids long. The CDR3 protein is CASSQNRGGEKLFF. In DNA, the CDR3 is TGTGCCAGCAGTCAGAACAGGGGTGGTGAAAAACTGTTTTTT.

The J gene is TRBJ1-1, the V gene TRBV28; no clear D gene. This CDR3 contains 15 residues. Germline loops: CDR1 MDHEN, CDR2 SYDVKM. Trimming shortened V by 1 base and J by 4 bases, and 13 bases separated the two germline ends. The CDR3 is CASSLSGIGATEAFF. As DNA, the CDR3 is TGTGCCAGCAGTTTATCGGGGATCGGCGCCACTGAAGCTTTCTTT.

The J gene is TRBJ1-1, the V gene TRBV28; D may be TRBD1 (5 bases). The V end lost 3 bases, the J end lost 7 bases, and 9 bases lay between the germline ends. Germline CDR1 and CDR2: MDHEN and SYDVKM. The CDR3 is 12 residues long. The CDR3 loop reads CASSFRGGEAFF. In DNA, the CDR3 is TGTGCCAGCAGTTTTCGGGGGGGTGAAGCTTTCTTT.

The chain couples TRBV2 to TRBJ1-1; the D is unclear. The V and J ends lost 6 bases and 12 bases respectively, with 26 bases between them. This CDR3 is built from 15 residues. Germline CDR1 and CDR2: SNHLY and FYNNEI. The CDR3 DNA sequence: TGTGCCAGCAGCGGGTTCGGAGGGAATCTCGATAAGACTTTCTTT. Encoded protein: CASSGFGGNLDKTFF.

A few counts support this clone. The rearrangement links TRBV12-3 or TRBV12-4 to TRBJ1-4, with D uncertain. V shed 4 bases and J shed 13 bases, with 10 bases lying between them. The CDR3 loop spans 11 amino acids. The CDR3 region has the DNA TGTGCCAGCAGTTATGCGAAAAGACTGTTTTTT. Amino acid sequence: CASSYAKRLFF.

V gene TRBV19 combines with J gene TRBJ1-1; D ambiguous. This CDR3 has 13 residues. CDR1 is LNHDA and CDR2 is SQIVND in the germline V gene (reference sequence). V lost 3 bases and J 1 base, leaving 6 bases between the germline ends. This CDR3 reads CASSIEANTEAFF. CDR3 sequence (DNA): TGTGCCAGTAGTATCGAAGCGAACACTGAAGCTTTCTTT.

This chain joins TRBV5-4 and TRBJ2-2, with TRBD2 matching over 16 bases. Germline trimming cut 4 bases from V and 7 bases from J; bases unmatched to any gene: 4. Germline V gene lookup returns CDR1 SGHNT and CDR2 YYREEE (reference sequence). The CDR3 is 16 amino acids. CDR3 amino acids: CASSQGLAGGYGELFF. The CDR3 coding sequence is TGTGCCAGCAGCCAGGGACTAGCGGGGGGGTACGGGGAGCTGTTTTTT.

The chain carries TRBV19 and TRBJ1-5; the D gene is possibly TRBD1 (5 bases). V was cut by 9 bases and J by 4 bases, with 16 bases left in between. Germline-derived CDR1 and CDR2 are LNHDA and SQIVND (reference sequence). This CDR3 is 14 amino acids long. CDR3 DNA: TGTGCCAGCGTTGGGGCAGGAGCTAATCAGCCCCAGCATTTT. Its translation is CASVGAGANQPQHF. Full variable domain (outside the CDR3, taken from reference TRBV19 and TRBJ1-5): DGGITQSPKYLFRKEGQNVTLSCEQNLNHDAMYWYRQDPGQGLRLIYYSQIVNDFQKGDIAEGYSVSREKKESFPLTVTSAQKNPTAFYLCASVGAGANQPQHFGDGTRLSIL.

This chain links TRBV21-1 with TRBJ2-7; TRBD2, the table's D call, was not compared with the DNA. TRBV21-1 is a listed pseudogene. CDR3 length: 16 residues. The CDR3 DNA sequence: TGTGCCAGCAGCAAAGCGGAGCCACCCAGTCGACACGAGCAGTACTTC. It translates to CASSKAEPPSRHEQYF.

The J gene is TRBJ1-2, the V gene TRBV6-2 or TRBV6-3; TRBD1 is a possible D gene (6 bases). The CDR3 consists of 15 residues. The germline V gene has CDR1 MNHEY and CDR2 SVGEGT. Between the trimmed V and J ends, which lost 2 bases and 4 bases, there was a span of 14 bases. CDR3 region: CASSYPQDSSYGYTF. In DNA, the CDR3 is TGTGCCAGCAGTTACCCACAGGACAGCTCCTATGGCTACACCTTC.

The CDR3 coding sequence is TGTGCCAGCTCAACCCCTTTGGCGGGAGGTACCCTGGGGAATGAGCAGTTCTTC. The encoded protein is CASSTPLAGGTLGNEQFF. This sequence joins TRBV18 and TRBJ2-1, with 8 nucleotides matching TRBD2. Trimming took 5 bases from V and 7 from J; bases not matched to a gene: 19. The CDR3 length is 18 residues. CDR1 is KGHSH, CDR2 LQKENI, per germline.

This clone was detected only once. V usage is TRBV6-2 or TRBV6-3 and J usage is TRBJ1-1, with a tentative D call TRBD1 (5 bases). Trimming took off 5 bases at V and 0 bases at J, with 13 bases between the two ends. The CDR3 totals 15 residues. Germline CDR1 and CDR2: MNHEY and SVGEGT. The CDR3 DNA reads as TGTGCCAGCAGTCTCGGGACTCTTATGAACACTGAAGCTTTCTTT. Translating gives CASSLGTLMNTEAFF.

The table lists this clone with a few counts. The chain employs TRBV5-8 and TRBJ1-1; TRBD1 aligns across 9 bases. This CDR3 has 14 amino acids. J lost 11 bases, V lost 0 bases, and 8 bases had no gene match. Germline lookup yields CDR1 SGHTS and CDR2 YDEGEE. CDR3: CASSLDFRGTGAFF. The CDR3 DNA sequence: TGTGCCAGCAGCTTGGACTTCCGTGGGACAGGGGCTTTCTTT.

This chain links TRBV25-1 with TRBJ2-7; 10 bases fit TRBD1. The CDR3 contains 14 residues. J gave up 5 bases and V 4 bases, and 5 bases lay outside the gene matches. Germline V CDR1 and CDR2: MGHDK, SYGVNS. CDR3 residues: CASSGGDRGDEQYF. Written as DNA, the CDR3 is TGTGCCAGCAGTGGGGGGGACAGGGGCGACGAGCAGTACTTC.

The chain joins TRBV19 to TRBJ1-5; no clear D. Trimming removed 7 bases at V and 5 bases at J, with 9 bases between. Looked up from germline, CDR1 is LNHDA and CDR2 is SQIVND (reference sequence). The CDR3 contains 12 residues. The CDR3 region has the DNA TGTGCCAGTACCCATCGAGATCAGCCCCAGCATTTT. Translating gives CASTHRDQPQHF.

The chain carries TRBV5-8 and TRBJ2-5, with TRBD2 matching 8 bases. Germline CDR1 and CDR2: SGHTS and YDEGEE. J was trimmed by 3 bases and V by 5 bases; bases with no gene match: 6. The CDR3 runs to 14 residues. The CDR3 DNA follows: TGTGCCAGCAGAGCCGGGACTAGGGAAGAGACCCAGTACTTC. Translating gives CASRAGTREETQYF.

This chain uses TRBV7-2 with TRBJ2-2; possible D gene TRBD2, 5 bases. This CDR3 is 16 amino acids long. Per the germline V gene, CDR1 is SGHTA and CDR2 is FQGNSA. V dropped 6 bases and J dropped 6 bases, with 20 bases sitting between them. CDR3 sequence (DNA): TGTGCCAGCAGGACCCGGGCCATCGGAGGATCCGGGGAGCTGTTTTTT. Translation gives CASRTRAIGGSGELFF.

The chain carries TRBV7-6 and TRBJ2-3, with D perhaps matching TRBD1 (6 bases). Germline V gene data show CDR1 as SGHVS and CDR2 as FNYEAQ. Trimming took 3 bases from V and 6 from J, leaving 16 bases between them. The CDR3 is 15 amino acids. DNA for the CDR3: TGTGCCAGCAGCTTTGACTCCTTAGGGGGTGATACGCAGTATTTT. Encoded protein: CASSFDSLGGDTQYF.

This chain uses TRBV11-3 with TRBJ2-1, with D possibly being TRBD2 (6 bases). This CDR3 spans 16 amino acids. Germline CDR1 and CDR2: SGHNT and YENEEA. The V end lost 4 bases, the J end lost 0 bases, and 13 bases lay between the germline ends. The CDR3 DNA follows: TGTGCCAGCAGCTCGGGACTGATTAGCTCCTACAATGAGCAGTTCTTC. Encoded protein: CASSSGLISSYNEQFF.

The chain recombines TRBV6-1 with TRBJ1-4; D gene ambiguous. Germline CDR1 and CDR2: MNHNS and SASEGT. Trimming left V 0 bases short and J 8 bases short, with 19 bases between. The CDR3 runs 17 residues. The CDR3 reads CASSEARVAVGREKLFF. DNA for the CDR3: TGTGCCAGCAGTGAAGCGAGAGTAGCGGTGGGGAGGGAAAAACTGTTTTTT.

The chain carries TRBV29-1 and TRBJ1-1, with D unclear. Germline CDR1 reads SQVTM; CDR2 reads ANQGSEA. The CDR3 loop spans 10 amino acids. Between the trimmed V and J ends, which lost 4 bases and 7 bases, there was a span of 7 bases. DNA for the CDR3: TGCAGCGTTGCGGTTGTTGAAGCTTTCTTT. This translates into CSVAVVEAFF.

This chain links TRBV28 with TRBJ1-5, with D unclear. The CDR3 is 13 residues long. Looked up from germline, CDR1 is MDHEN and CDR2 is SYDVKM. V dropped 3 bases and J dropped 3 bases, with 6 bases sitting between them. Here the CDR3 reads CASSFQYNQPQHF. CDR3 nucleotides: TGTGCCAGCAGTTTCCAGTACAATCAGCCCCAGCATTTT.

This chain's CDR3 is CSVFYPNTGELFF. CDR3 bases: TGCAGCGTTTTCTACCCGAACACCGGGGAGCTGTTTTTT. The genes are TRBV29-1 and TRBJ2-2; D ambiguous. The CDR3 contains 13 residues. Germline loops: CDR1 SQVTM, CDR2 ANQGSEA. Trimming took off 5 bases at V and 0 bases at J, with 7 bases between the two ends.

This clone showed up just once. The chain has TRBV29-1 and TRBJ1-2; D is perhaps TRBD1 (5 bases). The CDR3 has 10 amino acids. Germline CDR1 reads SQVTM; CDR2 reads ANQGSEA. CDR3 loop: CTSPGGGYTF. For the CDR3, the DNA is TGCACCTCACCCGGGGGTGGCTACACCTTC. The full variable domain, completed using reference TRBV29-1 and TRBJ1-2, is SAVISQKPSRDICQRGTSLTIQCQVDSQVTMMFWYRQQPGQSLTLIATANQGSEATYESGFVIDKFPISRPNLTFSTLTVSNMSPEDSSIYLCTSPGGGYTFGSGTRLTVV.

Points on this clone: The identical CDR3 is also encoded by other nucleotide sequences in the sample. The chain recombines TRBV27 with TRBJ1-2; D is uncertain. From germline, CDR1 is MNHEY and CDR2 SMNVEV (reference sequence). V dropped 2 bases and J dropped 1 base, with 5 bases sitting between them. The CDR3 has 13 amino acids. CDR3 in DNA: TGTGCCAGCAGTTTAGCAGTTAACTATGGCTACACCTTC. It translates to CASSLAVNYGYTF.

This chain links TRBV6-5 with TRBJ1-4, with D maybe TRBD1 (6 bases). The CDR3 is 15 residues long. Trimming stripped 5 bases from V and 4 bases from J, with 14 bases between. Germline CDR1 MNHEY, CDR2 SVGAGI. The CDR3 region has the DNA TGTGCCAGCAGTCATGGACAGAACCTTAATGAAAAACTGTTTTTT. Protein product: CASSHGQNLNEKLFF.

The genes are TRBV24-1 and TRBJ1-4, with TRBD1 identical over 7 bases. V lost 6 bases and J lost 8; bases outside the gene matches: 5. The CDR3 covers 13 residues. Germline values: CDR1 KGHDR, CDR2 SFDVKD. The CDR3 nucleotides read TGTGCCACCAGTAGACAGGGAGGCGAAAAACTGTTTTTT. Amino acids: CATSRQGGEKLFF.

V gene TRBV5-1 combines with J gene TRBJ1-1; D gene ambiguous. Deletions cut 2 bases from V and 11 bases from J, with 16 bases between. Looked up from germline, CDR1 is SGHRS and CDR2 is YFSETQ. This CDR3 region has 13 residues. CDR3 region: CASSFWREGSAFF. The CDR3 DNA reads TGCGCCAGCAGCTTTTGGAGGGAAGGTTCGGCTTTCTTT.